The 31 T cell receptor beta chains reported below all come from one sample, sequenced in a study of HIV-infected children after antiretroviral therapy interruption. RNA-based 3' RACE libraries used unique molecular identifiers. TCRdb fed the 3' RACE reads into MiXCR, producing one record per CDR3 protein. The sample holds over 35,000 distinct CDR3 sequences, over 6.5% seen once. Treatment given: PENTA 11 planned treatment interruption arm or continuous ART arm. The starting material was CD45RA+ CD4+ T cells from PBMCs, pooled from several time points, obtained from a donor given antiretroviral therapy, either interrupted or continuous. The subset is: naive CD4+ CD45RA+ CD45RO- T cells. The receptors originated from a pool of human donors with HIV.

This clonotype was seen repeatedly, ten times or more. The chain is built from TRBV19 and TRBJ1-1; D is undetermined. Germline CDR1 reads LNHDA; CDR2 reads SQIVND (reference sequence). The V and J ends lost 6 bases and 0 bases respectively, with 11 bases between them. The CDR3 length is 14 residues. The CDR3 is CASRGRTLNTEAFF. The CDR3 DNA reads TGTGCCAGTAGAGGTCGGACTTTGAACACTGAAGCTTTCTTT.

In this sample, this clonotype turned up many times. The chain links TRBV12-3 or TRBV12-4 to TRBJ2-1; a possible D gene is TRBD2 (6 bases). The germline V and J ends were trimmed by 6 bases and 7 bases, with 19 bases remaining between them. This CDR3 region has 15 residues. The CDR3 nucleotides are TGTGCCAGCAGCCCCCGGCAGGGACTGCTTAATGAGCAGTTCTTC. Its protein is CASSPRQGLLNEQFF.

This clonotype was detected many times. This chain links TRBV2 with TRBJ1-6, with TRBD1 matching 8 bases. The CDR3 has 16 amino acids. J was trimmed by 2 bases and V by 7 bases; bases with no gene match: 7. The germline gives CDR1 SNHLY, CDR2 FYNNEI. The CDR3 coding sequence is TGTGCCAGCACCGACGACAGGGGCCCCTATAATTCACCCCTCCACTTT. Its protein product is CASTDDRGPYNSPLHF.

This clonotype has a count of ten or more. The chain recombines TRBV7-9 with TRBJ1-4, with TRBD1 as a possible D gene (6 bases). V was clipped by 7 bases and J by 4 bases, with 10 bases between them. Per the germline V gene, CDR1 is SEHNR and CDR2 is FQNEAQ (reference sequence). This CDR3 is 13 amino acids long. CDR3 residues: CASTADSNEKLFF. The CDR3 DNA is TGTGCCAGCACGGCGGACAGTAATGAAAAACTGTTTTTT.

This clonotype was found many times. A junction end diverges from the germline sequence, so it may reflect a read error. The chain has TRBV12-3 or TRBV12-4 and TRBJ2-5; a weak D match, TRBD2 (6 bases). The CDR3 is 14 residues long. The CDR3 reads CASSTGTGRDTQYF. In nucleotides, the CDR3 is TGTGCCAGCAGCACCGGGACTGGGAGAGACACCCAGTACTTT.

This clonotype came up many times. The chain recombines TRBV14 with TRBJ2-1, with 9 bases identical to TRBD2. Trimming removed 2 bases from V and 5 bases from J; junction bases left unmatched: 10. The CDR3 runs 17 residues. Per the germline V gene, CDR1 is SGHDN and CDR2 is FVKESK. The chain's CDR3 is CASSQQLAGAYDNEQFF. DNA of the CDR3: TGTGCCAGCAGCCAACAGTTAGCGGGAGCTTATGACAATGAGCAGTTCTTC.

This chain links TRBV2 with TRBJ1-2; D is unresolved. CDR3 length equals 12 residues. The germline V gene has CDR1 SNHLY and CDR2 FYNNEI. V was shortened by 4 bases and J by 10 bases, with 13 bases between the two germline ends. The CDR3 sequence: CASSAPNSDYTF. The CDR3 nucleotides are TGTGCCAGCAGTGCACCAAACTCCGACTACACCTTC. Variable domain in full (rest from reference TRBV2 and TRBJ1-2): EPEVTQTPSHQVTQMGQEVILRCVPISNHLYFYWYRQILGQKVEFLVSFYNNEISEKSEIFDDQFSVERPDGSNFTLKIRSTKLEDSAMYFCASSAPNSDYTFGSGTRLTVV.

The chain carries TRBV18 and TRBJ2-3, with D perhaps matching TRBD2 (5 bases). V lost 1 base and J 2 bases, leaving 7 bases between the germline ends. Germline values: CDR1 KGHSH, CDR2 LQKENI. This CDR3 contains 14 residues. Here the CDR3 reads CASSPRGITDTQYF. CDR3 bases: TGTGCCAGCTCACCACGAGGGATCACAGATACGCAGTATTTT. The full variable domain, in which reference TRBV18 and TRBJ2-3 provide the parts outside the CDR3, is NAGVMQNPRHLVRRRGQEARLRCSPMKGHSHVYWYRQLPEEGLKFMVYLQKENIIDESGMPKERFSAEFPKEGPSILRIQQVVRGDSAAYFCASSPRGITDTQYFGPGTRLTVL.

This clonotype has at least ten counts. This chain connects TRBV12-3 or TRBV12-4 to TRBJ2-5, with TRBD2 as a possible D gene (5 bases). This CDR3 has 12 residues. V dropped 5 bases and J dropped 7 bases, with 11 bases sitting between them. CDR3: CASSKTKATQYF. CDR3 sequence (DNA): TGTGCCAGCAGTAAGACTAAAGCGACCCAGTACTTC.

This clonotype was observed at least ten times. The CDR3 here is CSVDLRDRGVYEQFF. DNA of the CDR3: TGCAGCGTTGACCTCCGGGACAGGGGGGTTTATGAGCAGTTCTTC. The chain carries TRBV29-1 and TRBJ2-1; 11 bases line up with TRBD1. Germline CDR1 SQVTM, CDR2 ANQGSEA. CDR3 length equals 15 residues. The junction had 9 bases not matched to a gene; V was cut back by 3 bases and J by 8 bases.

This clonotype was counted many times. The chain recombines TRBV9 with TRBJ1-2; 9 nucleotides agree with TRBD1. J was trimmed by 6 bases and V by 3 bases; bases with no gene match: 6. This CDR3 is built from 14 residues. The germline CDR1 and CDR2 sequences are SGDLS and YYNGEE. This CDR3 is CASSARTGEHGYTF. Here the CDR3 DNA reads TGTGCCAGCAGCGCGAGGACAGGGGAGCATGGCTACACCTTC.

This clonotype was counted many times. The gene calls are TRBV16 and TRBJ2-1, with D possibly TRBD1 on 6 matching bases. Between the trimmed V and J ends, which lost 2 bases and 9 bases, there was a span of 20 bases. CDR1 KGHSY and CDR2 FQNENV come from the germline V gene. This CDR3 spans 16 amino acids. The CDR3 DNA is TGTGCCAGCAGCCAAGAAAACGACAGGAGCTATGCTGAGCAGTTCTTC. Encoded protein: CASSQENDRSYAEQFF.

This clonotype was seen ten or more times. CDR3 region: CASSMSRSSGANVLTF. CDR3 sequence (DNA): TGTGCCAGTAGTATGTCCAGGTCCTCTGGGGCCAACGTCCTGACTTTC. This chain uses TRBV19 with TRBJ2-6, with D hard to call. The CDR3 is made up of 16 amino acids. CDR1 is LNHDA, CDR2 SQIVND, per germline (reference sequence). The germline V and J ends were trimmed by 3 bases and 0 bases, with 9 bases remaining between them. Using reference TRBV19 and TRBJ2-6 for the parts outside the CDR3, the full variable domain is DGGITQSPKYLFRKEGQNVTLSCEQNLNHDAMYWYRQDPGQGLRLIYYSQIVNDFQKGDIAEGYSVSREKKESFPLTVTSAQKNPTAFYLCASSMSRSSGANVLTFGAGSRLTVL.

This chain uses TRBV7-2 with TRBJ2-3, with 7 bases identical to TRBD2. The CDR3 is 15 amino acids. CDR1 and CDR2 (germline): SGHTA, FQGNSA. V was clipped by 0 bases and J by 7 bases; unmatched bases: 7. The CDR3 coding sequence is TGTGCCAGCAGCTTAGCGCATCTTAGCGGGCATACGCAGTATTTT. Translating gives CASSLAHLSGHTQYF. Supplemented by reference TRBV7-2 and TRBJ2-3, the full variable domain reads GAGVSQSPSNKVTEKGKDVELRCDPISGHTALYWYRQSLGQGLEFLIYFQGNSAPDKSGLPSDRFSAERTGGSVSTLTIQRTQQEDSAVYLCASSLAHLSGHTQYFGPGTRLTVL.

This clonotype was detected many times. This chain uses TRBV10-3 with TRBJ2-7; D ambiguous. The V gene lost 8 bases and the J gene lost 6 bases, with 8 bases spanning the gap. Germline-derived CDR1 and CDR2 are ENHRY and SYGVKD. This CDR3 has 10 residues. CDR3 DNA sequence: TGTGCCATCGGATCCGGCGAGCAGTACTTC. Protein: CAIGSGEQYF.

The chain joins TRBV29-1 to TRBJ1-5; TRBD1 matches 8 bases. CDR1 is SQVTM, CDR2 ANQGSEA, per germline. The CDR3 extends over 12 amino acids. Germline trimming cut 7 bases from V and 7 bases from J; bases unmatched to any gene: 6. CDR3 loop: CSAQGAGQPQHF. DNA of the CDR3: TGCAGCGCCCAGGGGGCGGGCCAGCCCCAGCATTTT.

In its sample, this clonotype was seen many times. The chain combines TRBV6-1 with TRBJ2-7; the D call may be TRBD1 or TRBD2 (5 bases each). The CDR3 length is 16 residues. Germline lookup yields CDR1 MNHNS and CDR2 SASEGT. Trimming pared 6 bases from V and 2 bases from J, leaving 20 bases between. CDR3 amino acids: CASSRYHPPGPYEQYF. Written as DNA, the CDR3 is TGTGCCAGCAGCCGTTACCACCCCCCGGGGCCCTACGAGCAGTACTTC.

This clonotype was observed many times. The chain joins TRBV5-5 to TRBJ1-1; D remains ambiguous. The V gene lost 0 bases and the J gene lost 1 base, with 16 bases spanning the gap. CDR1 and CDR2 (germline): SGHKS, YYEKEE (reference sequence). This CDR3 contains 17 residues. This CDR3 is CASSLDIGVGENTEAFF. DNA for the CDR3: TGTGCCAGCAGCTTGGATATCGGGGTCGGAGAGAACACTGAAGCTTTCTTT.

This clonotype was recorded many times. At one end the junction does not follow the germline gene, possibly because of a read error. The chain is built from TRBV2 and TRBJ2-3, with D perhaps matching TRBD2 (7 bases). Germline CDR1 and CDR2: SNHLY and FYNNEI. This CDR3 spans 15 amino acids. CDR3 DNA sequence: TGTGCCAGCTCTCCCGGACTGGGGGGGCCAGAAACGCTGTATTTT. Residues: CASSPGLGGPETLYF.

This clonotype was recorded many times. CDR3 DNA sequence: TGTGCCAGCAGCTTCGAATGGAGGTCAGAGCAGTTCTTC. This encodes CASSFEWRSEQFF. The chain joins TRBV7-8 to TRBJ2-1, with a possible D match to TRBD2 (5 bases). The CDR3 is made up of 13 amino acids. The germline CDR1 and CDR2 sequences are SGHVS and FQNEAQ. V lost 3 bases and J 10 bases, leaving 13 bases between the germline ends. Variable domain in full (rest from reference TRBV7-8 and TRBJ2-1): GAGVSQSPRYKVAKRGQDVALRCDPISGHVSLFWYQQALGQGPEFLTYFQNEAQLDKSGLPSDRFFAERPEGSVSTLKIQRTQQEDSAVYLCASSFEWRSEQFFGPGTRLTVL.

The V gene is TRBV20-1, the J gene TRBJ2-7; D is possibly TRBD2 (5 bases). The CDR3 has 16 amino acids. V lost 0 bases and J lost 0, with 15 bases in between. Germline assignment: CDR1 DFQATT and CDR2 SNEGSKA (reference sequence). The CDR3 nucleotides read TGCAGTGCTAGAGATGGAAAGAGGGTGAGCTCCTACGAGCAGTACTTC. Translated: CSARDGKRVSSYEQYF.

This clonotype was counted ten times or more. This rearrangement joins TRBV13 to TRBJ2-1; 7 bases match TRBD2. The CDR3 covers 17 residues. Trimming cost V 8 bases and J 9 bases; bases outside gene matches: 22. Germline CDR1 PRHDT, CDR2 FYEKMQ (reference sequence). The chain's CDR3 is CASSPGTGGVNYAEQFF. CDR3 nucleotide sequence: TGTGCCAGCTCTCCCGGGACTGGGGGGGTTAACTATGCTGAGCAGTTCTTC.

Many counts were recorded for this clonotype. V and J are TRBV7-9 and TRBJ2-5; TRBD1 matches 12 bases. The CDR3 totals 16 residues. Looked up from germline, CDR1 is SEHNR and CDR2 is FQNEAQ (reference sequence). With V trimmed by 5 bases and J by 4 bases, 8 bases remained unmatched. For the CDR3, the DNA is TGTGCCAGCAGCATCGCCGGGACAGGGGGCCGAGAGACCCAGTACTTC. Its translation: CASSIAGTGGRETQYF.

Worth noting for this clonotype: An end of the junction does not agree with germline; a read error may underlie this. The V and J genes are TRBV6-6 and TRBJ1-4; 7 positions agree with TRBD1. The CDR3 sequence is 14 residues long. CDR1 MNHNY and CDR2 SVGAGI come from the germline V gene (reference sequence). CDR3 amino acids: CASSEHRGNERLFF. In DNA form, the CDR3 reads TGTGCCAGCAGTGAACACAGGGGCAACGAAAGATTATTTTTC.

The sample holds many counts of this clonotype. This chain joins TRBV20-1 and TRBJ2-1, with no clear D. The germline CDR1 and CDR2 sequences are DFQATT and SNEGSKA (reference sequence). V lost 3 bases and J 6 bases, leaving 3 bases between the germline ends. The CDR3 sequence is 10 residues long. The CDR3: CSARANEQFF. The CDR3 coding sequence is TGCAGTGCTAGGGCCAATGAGCAGTTCTTC.

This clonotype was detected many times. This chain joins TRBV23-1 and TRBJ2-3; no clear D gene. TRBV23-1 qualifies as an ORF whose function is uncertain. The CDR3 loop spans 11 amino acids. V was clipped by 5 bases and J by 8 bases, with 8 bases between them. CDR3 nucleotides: TGCGCCAGCAGTGGGTCGTGTACGCAGTATTTT. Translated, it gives CASSGSCTQYF.

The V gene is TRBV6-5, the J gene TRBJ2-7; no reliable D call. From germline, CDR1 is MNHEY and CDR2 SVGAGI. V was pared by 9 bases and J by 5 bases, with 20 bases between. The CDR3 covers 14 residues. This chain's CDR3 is CASGPPMSSHEQYF. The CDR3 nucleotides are TGTGCCAGTGGGCCGCCTATGAGTTCCCACGAGCAGTACTTC.

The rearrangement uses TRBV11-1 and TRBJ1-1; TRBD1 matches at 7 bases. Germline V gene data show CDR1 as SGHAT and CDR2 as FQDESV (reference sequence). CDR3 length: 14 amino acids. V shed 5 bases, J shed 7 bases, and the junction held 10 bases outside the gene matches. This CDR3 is CASSLGQVSGEAFF. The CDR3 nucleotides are TGTGCCAGCAGCCTCGGACAGGTTTCAGGTGAAGCTTTCTTT.

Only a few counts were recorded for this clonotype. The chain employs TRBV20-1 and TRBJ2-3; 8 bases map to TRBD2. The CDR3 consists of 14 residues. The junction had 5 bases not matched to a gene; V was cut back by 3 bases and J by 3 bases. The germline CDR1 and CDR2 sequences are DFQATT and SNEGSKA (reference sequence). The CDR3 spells CSASDGGRTDTQYF. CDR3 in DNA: TGCAGTGCTAGCGATGGCGGGAGGACAGATACGCAGTATTTT.

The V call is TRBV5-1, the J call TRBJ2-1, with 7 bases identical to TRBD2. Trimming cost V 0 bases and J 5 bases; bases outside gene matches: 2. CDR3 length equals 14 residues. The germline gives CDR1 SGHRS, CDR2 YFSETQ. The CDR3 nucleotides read TGCGCCAGCAGCTTGGAGCTAGCGGACAATGAGCAGTTCTTC. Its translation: CASSLELADNEQFF.

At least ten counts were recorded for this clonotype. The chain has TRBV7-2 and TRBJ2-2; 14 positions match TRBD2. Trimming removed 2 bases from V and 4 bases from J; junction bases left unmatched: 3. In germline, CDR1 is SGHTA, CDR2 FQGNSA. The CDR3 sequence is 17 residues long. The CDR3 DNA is TGTGCCAGCAGCTTAAGGGGGACTAGCGGGAGCACCGGGGAGCTGTTTTTT. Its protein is CASSLRGTSGSTGELFF. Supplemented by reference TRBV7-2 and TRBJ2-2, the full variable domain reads GAGVSQSPSNKVTEKGKDVELRCDPISGHTALYWYRQSLGQGLEFLIYFQGNSAPDKSGLPSDRFSAERTGGSVSTLTIQRTQQEDSAVYLCASSLRGTSGSTGELFFGEGSRLTVL.